Sequencing of this T cell receptor beta chain was carried out in a study of technical replicates of blood from a few donors. Measured with immunoSEQ multiplex PCR; TCRdb has only the in-frame clones, and not every one. The repertoire holds approximately 82,000 clones, with around 96% as singletons. The J segment lost 8 bases and the V segment lost 0 bases, leaving 4 bases of the junction unmatched. This CDR3 comprises 15 residues. Germline-derived CDR1 and CDR2 are MNHEY and SVGAGI. The chain carries TRBV6-5 and TRBJ1-4, with TRBD1 matching 9 bases. The sequence was collected from a human donor in good health. Material: T cells isolated from PBMCs. CDR3: CASSYSGTGREKLFF. The CDR3 nucleotides are TGTGCCAGCAGTTACTCCGGGACAGGGCGAGAAAAACTGTTTTTT.